The rows below give T cell receptor beta chains drawn from one sample of a study of graft-versus-host responses after intestinal transplantation. Profiled with immunoSEQ multiplex PCR; TCRdb holds only in-frame clones, not every one. The sample records around 90,000 clones, 80% to 95% being singletons. Their antigens are not known. This sample comprised unstimulated CD8+ T cells sorted from spleen or lymph node cells, obtained before transplant. These TCRs come from a human donor who was the organ donor for an intestinal transplant. CDR3s include the opening cysteine and the closing phenylalanine or tryptophan. D genes are given only for firm matches. Some rows mark clone size as missing; the rest say once, few, many or name a class of expanded clone.

abundance: NA
v_gene: TRBV27
j_gene: TRBJ1-4
d_gene: NA
len: 14
CDR3aa: CASRSGGANEKLFF
CDR3nt: TGTGCCAGCAGGAGCGGTGGGGCTAATGAAAAACTGTTTTTT

abundance: NA
v_gene: TRBV5-8
j_gene: TRBJ2-7
d_gene: TRBD1
len: 16
CDR3aa: CASSLEGQGYGPEQYF
CDR3nt: TGTGCCAGCAGCTTGGAAGGACAGGGGTACGGGCCCGAGCAGTACTTC

abundance: NA
v_gene: TRBV5-1
j_gene: TRBJ2-7
d_gene: TRBD2
len: 15
CDR3aa: CASSWGTSAGNEQYF
CDR3nt: TGCGCCAGCAGCTGGGGGACTAGCGCCGGCAACGAGCAGTACTTC

abundance: NA
v_gene: TRBV7-8
j_gene: TRBJ1-6
d_gene: TRBD1
len: 14
CDR3aa: CASSLRQGNSPLHF
CDR3nt: TGTGCCAGCAGCTTGAGACAGGGGAATTCACCCCTCCACTTT

abundance: NA
v_gene: TRBV10-3
j_gene: TRBJ2-2
d_gene: NA
len: 17
CDR3aa: CAISEVGHASNTGELFF
CDR3nt: TGTGCCATCAGTGAAGTAGGACACGCATCGAACACCGGGGAGCTGTTTTTT

abundance: once
v_gene: TRBV15
j_gene: TRBJ1-5
d_gene: TRBD1
len: 15
CDR3aa: CATSRMTGWDQPQHF
CDR3nt: TGTGCCACCAGCCGAATGACAGGGTGGGATCAGCCCCAGCATTTT

abundance: once
v_gene: TRBV10-3
j_gene: TRBJ2-7
d_gene: NA
len: 13
CDR3aa: CAIRGDSPYEQYF
CDR3nt: TGTGCCATCAGGGGGGACTCTCCCTACGAGCAGTACTTC

abundance: NA
v_gene: TRBV27
j_gene: TRBJ2-7
d_gene: NA
len: 13
CDR3aa: CASSYGQTYEQYF
CDR3nt: TGTGCCAGCAGTTATGGACAGACCTACGAGCAGTACTTC

abundance: NA
v_gene: TRBV19
j_gene: TRBJ1-2
d_gene: NA
len: 13
CDR3aa: CASSISGAYGYTF
CDR3nt: TGTGCCAGTAGTATATCAGGGGCCTATGGCTACACCTTC

abundance: NA
v_gene: TRBV6-1
j_gene: TRBJ1-1
d_gene: NA
len: 15
CDR3aa: CASRELETMNTEAFF
CDR3nt: TGTGCCAGCAGAGAATTGGAGACTATGAACACTGAAGCTTTCTTT